These T cell receptor beta chains were read from a single sample in a study of blood T cell repertoires in COVID-19. Repertoires were generated with immunoSEQ multiplex PCR, while TCRdb's copy carries only in-frame clones and drops some. In the table there are tens of thousands of clones, less than 90% of which are singletons. The sample was peripheral blood. These TCRs come from a man aged 50-60 years with acute or convalescent COVID-19. Each CDR3 is given with its conserved first and last residue. D genes are given only for firm matches. The listing skips clone size in some rows; elsewhere it reads once, few, many or a size class.

size: -; V: TRBV7-2; J: TRBJ1-1; D: -; CDR3: CASSSRAGKGTEAFF; DNA: TGTGCCAGCAGCTCTAGAGCCGGGAAAGGGACTGAAGCTTTCTTT
size: -; V: TRBV18; J: TRBJ1-1; D: TRBD1; CDR3: CASSPPTGGLGTEAFF; DNA: TGTGCCAGCTCACCACCGACAGGGGGGTTGGGCACTGAAGCTTTCTTT
size: -; V: TRBV20-1; J: TRBJ2-3; D: -; CDR3: CSASSRGAVGDTQYF; DNA: TGCAGTGCTAGTTCACGGGGGGCCGTTGGAGATACGCAGTATTTT
size: -; V: TRBV9; J: TRBJ1-3; D: -; CDR3: CASSVTGTGNTIYF; DNA: TGTGCCAGCAGCGTGACGGGTACTGGAAACACCATATATTTT
size: -; V: TRBV9; J: TRBJ2-7; D: TRBD1; CDR3: CASSVGTGGHEQYF; DNA: TGTGCCAGCAGCGTAGGGACAGGGGGCCACGAGCAGTACTTC
size: -; V: TRBV20-1; J: TRBJ1-4; D: TRBD1; CDR3: CSASIGTGTTNEKLFF; DNA: TGCAGTGCTAGTATCGGGACAGGGACAACTAATGAAAAACTGTTTTTT
size: once; V: TRBV9; J: TRBJ2-3; D: TRBD2; CDR3: CASSALAGSTDTQYF; DNA: TGTGCCAGCAGCGCTCTAGCGGGAAGCACAGATACGCAGTATTTT
size: few; V: TRBV5-6; J: TRBJ1-6; D: -; CDR3: CASSFVNSPLHF; DNA: TGTGCCAGCAGCTTCGTAAATTCACCCCTCCACTTT
size: -; V: TRBV6-5; J: TRBJ1-4; D: -; CDR3: CASTEPRAPGEKLFF; DNA: TGTGCCAGCACGGAACCCAGGGCCCCGGGTGAAAAACTGTTTTTT
size: -; V: TRBV7-2; J: TRBJ1-6; D: TRBD1; CDR3: CASRRTGPYNSPLHF; DNA: TGTGCCAGCAGACGGACAGGGCCCTATAATTCACCCCTCCACTTT
size: -; V: TRBV18; J: TRBJ2-1; D: -; CDR3: CASSPTLGNEQFF; DNA: TGTGCCAGCTCCCCGACACTAGGGAATGAGCAGTTCTTC
size: -; V: TRBV6-5; J: TRBJ1-5; D: -; CDR3: CASSRQGNQPQHF; DNA: TGTGCCAGCAGTAGACAGGGCAATCAGCCCCAGCATTTT
size: -; V: TRBV15; J: TRBJ1-2; D: TRBD1; CDR3: CATSRPDRGTYGYTF; DNA: TGTGCCACCAGCAGACCGGACAGGGGGACCTATGGCTACACCTTC
size: few; V: TRBV24-1; J: TRBJ2-1; D: -; CDR3: CATSGFGQAGRAQYNEQFF; DNA: TGTGCCACCAGTGGTTTCGGACAGGCCGGGAGGGCTCAATACAATGAGCAGTTCTTC
size: -; V: TRBV7-2; J: TRBJ1-4; D: -; CDR3: CASSLLREGKLFF; DNA: TGTGCCAGCAGCTTACTTAGGGAGGGAAAACTGTTTTTT